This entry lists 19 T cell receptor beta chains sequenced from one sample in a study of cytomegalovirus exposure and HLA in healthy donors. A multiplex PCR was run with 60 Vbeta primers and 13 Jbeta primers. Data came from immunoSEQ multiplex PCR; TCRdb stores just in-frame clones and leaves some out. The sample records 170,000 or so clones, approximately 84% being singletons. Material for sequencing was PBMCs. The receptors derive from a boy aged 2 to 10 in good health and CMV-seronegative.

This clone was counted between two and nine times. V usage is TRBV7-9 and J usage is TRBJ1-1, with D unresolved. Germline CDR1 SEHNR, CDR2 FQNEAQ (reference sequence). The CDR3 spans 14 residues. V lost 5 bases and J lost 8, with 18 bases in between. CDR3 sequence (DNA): TGTGCCAGCAGCGACGGGAAATTCAAGACAGAAGCTTTCTTT. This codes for CASSDGKFKTEAFF.

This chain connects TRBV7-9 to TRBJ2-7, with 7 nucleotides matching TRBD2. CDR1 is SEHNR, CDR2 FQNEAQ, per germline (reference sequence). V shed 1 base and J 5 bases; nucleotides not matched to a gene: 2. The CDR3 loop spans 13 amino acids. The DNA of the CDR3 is TGTGCCAGCAGCTTAGGGACTAGTCACGAGCAGTACTTC. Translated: CASSLGTSHEQYF.

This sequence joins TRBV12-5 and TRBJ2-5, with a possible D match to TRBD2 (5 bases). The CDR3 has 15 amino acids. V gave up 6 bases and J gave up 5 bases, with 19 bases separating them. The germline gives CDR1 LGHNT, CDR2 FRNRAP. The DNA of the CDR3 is TGTGCTAGTGGGACCCGACTGAAGCCGGGGGAGACCCAGTACTTC. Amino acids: CASGTRLKPGETQYF.

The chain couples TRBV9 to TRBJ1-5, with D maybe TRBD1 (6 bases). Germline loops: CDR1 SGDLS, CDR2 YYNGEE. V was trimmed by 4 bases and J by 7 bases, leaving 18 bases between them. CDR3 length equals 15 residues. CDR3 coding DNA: TGTGCCAGCAGCCCCCACAGGGATTATCGGCAGCCCCAGCATTTT. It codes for CASSPHRDYRQPQHF.

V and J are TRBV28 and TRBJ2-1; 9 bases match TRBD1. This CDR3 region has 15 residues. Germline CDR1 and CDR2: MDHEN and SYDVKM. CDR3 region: CYNLGQGLIGNEQFF. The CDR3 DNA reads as TGTTACAACCTCGGACAGGGGTTGATAGGCAATGAGCAGTTCTTC.

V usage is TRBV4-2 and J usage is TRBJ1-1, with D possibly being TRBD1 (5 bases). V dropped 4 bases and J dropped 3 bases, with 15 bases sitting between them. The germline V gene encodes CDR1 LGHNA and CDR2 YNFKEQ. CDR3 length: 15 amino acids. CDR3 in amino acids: CASSPTWTRDTEAFF. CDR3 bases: TGTGCCAGCAGCCCGACCTGGACACGGGACACTGAAGCTTTCTTT.

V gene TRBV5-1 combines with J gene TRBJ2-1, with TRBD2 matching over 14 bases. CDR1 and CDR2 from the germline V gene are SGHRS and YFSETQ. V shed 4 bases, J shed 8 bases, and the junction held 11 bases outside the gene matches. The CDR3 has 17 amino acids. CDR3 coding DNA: TGCGCCAGCAGCCCACGACTAGCGGGAGGGATGGGGGATGAGCAGTTCTTC. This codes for CASSPRLAGGMGDEQFF.

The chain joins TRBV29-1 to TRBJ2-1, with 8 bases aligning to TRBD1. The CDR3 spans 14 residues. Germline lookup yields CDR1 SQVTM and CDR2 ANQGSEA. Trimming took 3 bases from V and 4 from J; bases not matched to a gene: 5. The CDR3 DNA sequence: TGCAGCGTTGATTACAGGGGGTCTTACAATGAGCAGTTCTTC. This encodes CSVDYRGSYNEQFF.

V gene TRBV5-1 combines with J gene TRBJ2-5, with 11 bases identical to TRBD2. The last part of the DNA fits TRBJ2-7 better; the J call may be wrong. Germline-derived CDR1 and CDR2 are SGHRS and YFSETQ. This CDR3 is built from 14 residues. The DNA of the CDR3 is TGCGCCAGCAGGCGAGAACTAGCGGGAGACGAGCAGTACTTC. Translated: CASRRELAGDEQYF.

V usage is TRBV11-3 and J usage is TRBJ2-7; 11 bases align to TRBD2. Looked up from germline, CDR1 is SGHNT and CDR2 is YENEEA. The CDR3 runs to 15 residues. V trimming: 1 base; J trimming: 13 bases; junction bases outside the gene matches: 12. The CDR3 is CASSLGRPYLAGGYF. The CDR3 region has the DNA TGTGCCAGCAGCTTAGGCCGACCTTATCTAGCGGGGGGCTACTTC.

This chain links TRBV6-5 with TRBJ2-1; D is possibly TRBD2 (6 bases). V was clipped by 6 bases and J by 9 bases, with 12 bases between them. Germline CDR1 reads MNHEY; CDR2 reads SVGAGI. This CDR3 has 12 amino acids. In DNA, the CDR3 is TGTGCCAGCAGCCAAAGGGGAGGTGAGCAGTTCTTC. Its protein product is CASSQRGGEQFF.

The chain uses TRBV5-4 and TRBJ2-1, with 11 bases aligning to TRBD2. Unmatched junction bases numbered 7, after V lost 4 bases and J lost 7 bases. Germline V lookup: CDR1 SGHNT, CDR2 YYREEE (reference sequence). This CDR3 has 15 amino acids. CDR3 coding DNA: TGTGCCAGCAGCCTGGGACTAGCGGCGGGAAATGAGCAGTTCTTC. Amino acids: CASSLGLAAGNEQFF.

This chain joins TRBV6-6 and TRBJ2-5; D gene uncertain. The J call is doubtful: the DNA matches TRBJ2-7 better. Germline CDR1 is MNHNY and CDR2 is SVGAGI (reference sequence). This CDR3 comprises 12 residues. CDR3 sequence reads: CASSSSFYEQYF. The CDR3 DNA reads TGTGCCAGCAGTTCTAGTTTCTACGAGCAGTACTTC.

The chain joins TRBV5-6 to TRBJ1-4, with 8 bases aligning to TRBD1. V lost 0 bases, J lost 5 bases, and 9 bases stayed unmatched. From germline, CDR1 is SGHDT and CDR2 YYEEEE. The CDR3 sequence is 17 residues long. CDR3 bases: TGTGCCAGCAGCTTGGCAGGGACAGGCTCCGGGAATGAAAAACTGTTTTTT. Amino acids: CASSLAGTGSGNEKLFF.

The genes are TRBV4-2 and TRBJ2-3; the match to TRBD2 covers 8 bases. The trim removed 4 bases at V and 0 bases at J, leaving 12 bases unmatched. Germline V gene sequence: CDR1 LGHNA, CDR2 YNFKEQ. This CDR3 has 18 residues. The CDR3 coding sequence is TGTGCCAGCAGCCCAATGACTAGCGCGACTACTAGCACAGATACGCAGTATTTT. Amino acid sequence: CASSPMTSATTSTDTQYF.

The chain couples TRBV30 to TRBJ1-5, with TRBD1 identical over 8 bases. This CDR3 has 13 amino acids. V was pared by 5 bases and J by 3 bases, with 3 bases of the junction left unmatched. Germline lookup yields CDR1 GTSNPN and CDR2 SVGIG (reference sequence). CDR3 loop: CAWGTGDNQPQHF. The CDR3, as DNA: TGTGCCTGGGGGACAGGAGACAATCAGCCCCAGCATTTT.

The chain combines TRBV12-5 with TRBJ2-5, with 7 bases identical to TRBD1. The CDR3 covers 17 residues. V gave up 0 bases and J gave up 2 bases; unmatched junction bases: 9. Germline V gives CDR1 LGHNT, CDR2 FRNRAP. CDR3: CASGLVRHMDRQETQYF. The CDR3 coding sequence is TGTGCTAGTGGTTTGGTAAGACATATGGACAGGCAAGAGACCCAGTACTTC.

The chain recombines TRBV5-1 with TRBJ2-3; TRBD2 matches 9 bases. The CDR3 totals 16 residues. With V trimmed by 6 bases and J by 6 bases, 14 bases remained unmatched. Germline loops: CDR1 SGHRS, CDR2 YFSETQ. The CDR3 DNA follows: TGCGCCAGCACCAAAAGGCGGGAGGGCCGAGAGGATACGCAGTATTTT. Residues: CASTKRREGREDTQYF.

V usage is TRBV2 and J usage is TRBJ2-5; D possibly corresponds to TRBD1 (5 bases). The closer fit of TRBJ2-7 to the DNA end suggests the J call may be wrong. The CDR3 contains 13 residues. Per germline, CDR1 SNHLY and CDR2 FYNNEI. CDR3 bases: TGTGCCAGCAGCGAACAACAGGTATACGAGCAGTACTTC. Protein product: CASSEQQVYEQYF.